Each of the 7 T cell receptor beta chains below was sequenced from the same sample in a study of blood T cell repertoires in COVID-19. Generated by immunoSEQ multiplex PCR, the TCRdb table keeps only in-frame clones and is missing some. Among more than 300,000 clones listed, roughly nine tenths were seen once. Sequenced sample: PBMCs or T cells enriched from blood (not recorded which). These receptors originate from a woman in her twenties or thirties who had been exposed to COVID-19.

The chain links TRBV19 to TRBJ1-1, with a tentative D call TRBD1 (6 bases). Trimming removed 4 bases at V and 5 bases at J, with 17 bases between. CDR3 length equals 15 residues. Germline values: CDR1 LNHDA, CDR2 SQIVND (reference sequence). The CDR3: CASSTPQGPGTEAFF. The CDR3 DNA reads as TGTGCCAGTAGTACCCCACAGGGACCAGGAACTGAAGCTTTCTTT.

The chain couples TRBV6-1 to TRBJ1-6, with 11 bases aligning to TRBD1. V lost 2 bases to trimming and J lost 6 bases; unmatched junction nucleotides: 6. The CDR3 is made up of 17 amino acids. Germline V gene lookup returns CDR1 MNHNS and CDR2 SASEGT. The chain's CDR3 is CASSERDRGDRNSPLHF. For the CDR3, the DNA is TGTGCCAGCAGTGAAAGGGACAGGGGGGATCGTAATTCACCCCTCCACTTT.

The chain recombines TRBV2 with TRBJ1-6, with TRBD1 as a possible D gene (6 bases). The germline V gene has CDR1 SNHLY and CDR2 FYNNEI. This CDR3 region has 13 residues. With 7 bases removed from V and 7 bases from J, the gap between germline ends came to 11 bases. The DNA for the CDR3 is TGTGCCAGCATATGGCAGGGGAATTCACCCCTCCACTTT. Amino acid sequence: CASIWQGNSPLHF.

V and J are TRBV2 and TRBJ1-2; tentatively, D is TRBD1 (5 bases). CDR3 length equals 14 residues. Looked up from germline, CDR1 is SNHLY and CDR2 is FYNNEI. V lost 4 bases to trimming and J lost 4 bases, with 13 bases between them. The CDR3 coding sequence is TGTGCCAGCAGTGCTGGGGGGTCGGGCTATGGCTACACCTTC. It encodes CASSAGGSGYGYTF.

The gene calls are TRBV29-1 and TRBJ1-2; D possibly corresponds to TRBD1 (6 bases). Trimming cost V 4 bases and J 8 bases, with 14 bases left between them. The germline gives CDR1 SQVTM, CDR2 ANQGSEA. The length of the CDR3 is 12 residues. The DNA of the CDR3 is TGCAGCGTTGGGGCGACAGGCCAAGGCTACACCTTC. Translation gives CSVGATGQGYTF.

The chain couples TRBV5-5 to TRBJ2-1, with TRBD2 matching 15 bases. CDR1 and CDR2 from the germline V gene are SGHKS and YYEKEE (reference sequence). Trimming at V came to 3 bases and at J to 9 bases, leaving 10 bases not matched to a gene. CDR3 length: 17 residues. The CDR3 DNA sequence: TGTGCCAGCAGCTCTCAACGGACTAGCGGGGGGGCTAGTGAGCAGTTCTTC. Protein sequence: CASSSQRTSGGASEQFF.

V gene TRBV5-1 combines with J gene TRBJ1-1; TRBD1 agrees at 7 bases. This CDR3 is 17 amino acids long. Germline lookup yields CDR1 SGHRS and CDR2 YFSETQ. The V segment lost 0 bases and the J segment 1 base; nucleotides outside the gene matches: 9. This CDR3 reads CASSLDIRTGANTEAFF. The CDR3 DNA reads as TGCGCCAGCAGCTTGGATATACGGACAGGAGCGAACACTGAAGCTTTCTTT.